The 24 T cell receptor beta chains presented below share a single source sample, sequenced in a study of shared clonotypes between healthy human individuals. This table comes from immunoSEQ multiplex PCR, and its TCRdb copy is limited to in-frame clones, with some not included. Among about 800,000 clones listed, around 96% were seen once. Naive CD8 cells were CD45RO-negative, positively selected for CCR7, excluding terminally differentiated effector memory CD45RA+ cells. The sequencing input was naive CD8+ T cells sorted from blood. The receptors were gathered from a man aged 25-45 years in good health.

V and J are TRBV10-1 and TRBJ2-7; D ambiguous. Deletions cut 2 bases from V and 4 bases from J, with 9 bases between. The CDR3 loop spans 13 amino acids. Germline values: CDR1 WNHNN, CDR2 SYGVQD (reference sequence). CDR3: CASSEAIEYEQYF. Here the CDR3 DNA reads TGCGCCAGCAGTGAGGCGATCGAATACGAGCAGTACTTC.

V gene TRBV2 combines with J gene TRBJ2-7; 8 bases line up with TRBD1. The CDR3 has 16 amino acids. Looked up from germline, CDR1 is SNHLY and CDR2 is FYNNEI. J was trimmed by 5 bases and V by 0 bases; bases with no gene match: 9. Written as DNA, the CDR3 is TGTGCCAGCAGTGAAGCGGCAGGGGGCATTCGGGACGAGCAGTACTTC. This sequence encodes CASSEAAGGIRDEQYF.

The chain carries TRBV13 and TRBJ2-5; 7 nucleotides align to TRBD1. V gave up 5 bases and J gave up 3 bases; unmatched junction bases: 0. There are 12 residues in the CDR3. The germline V gene has CDR1 PRHDT and CDR2 FYEKMQ (reference sequence). CDR3 protein: CASSGTEETQYF. The CDR3 nucleotides read TGTGCCAGCAGCGGGACAGAAGAGACCCAGTACTTC. Full variable domain (outside the CDR3, taken from reference TRBV13 and TRBJ2-5): AAGVIQSPRHLIKEKRETATLKCYPIPRHDTVYWYQQGPGQDPQFLISFYEKMQSDKGSIPDRFSAQQFSDYHSELNMSSLELGDSALYFCASSGTEETQYFGPGTRLLVL.

J is TRBJ2-6 and V is TRBV9; 8 positions agree with TRBD1. The V gene's germline CDR1 is SGDLS and CDR2 YYNGEE. The CDR3 sequence is 18 residues long. The junction had 9 bases not matched to a gene; V was cut back by 4 bases and J by 0 bases. CDR3 nucleotide sequence: TGTGCCAGCAGCTCCCCGGACAGGGCCCCCTCTGGGGCCAACGTCCTGACTTTC. Protein sequence: CASSSPDRAPSGANVLTF.

The sample holds one count of this clone. The chain has TRBV7-9 and TRBJ1-4; perhaps TRBD1 as D (6 bases). The CDR3 is 15 amino acids. Germline V CDR1 and CDR2: SEHNR, FQNEAQ (reference sequence). With 5 bases removed from V and 5 bases from J, the gap between germline ends came to 15 bases. CDR3 DNA: TGTGCCAGCAGCAGTACAGGGAACCCAAATGAAAAACTGTTTTTT. It yields the protein CASSSTGNPNEKLFF.

The rearrangement uses TRBV5-8 and TRBJ2-7, with TRBD2 as a possible D gene (6 bases). Looked up from germline, CDR1 is SGHTS and CDR2 is YDEGEE. Trimming took off 4 bases at V and 4 bases at J, with 21 bases between the two ends. There are 16 residues in the CDR3. Here the CDR3 reads CASSITGTAPWYEQYF. The CDR3 nucleotides read TGTGCCAGCAGCATTACCGGGACTGCGCCGTGGTACGAGCAGTACTTC.

The chain links TRBV4-2 to TRBJ2-7, with 9 bases identical to TRBD2. V was clipped by 0 bases and J by 1 base; unmatched bases: 4. CDR3 length: 16 residues. Germline assignment: CDR1 LGHNA and CDR2 YNFKEQ. The chain's CDR3 is CASSQDGAGGSYEQYF. The CDR3, as DNA: TGTGCCAGCAGCCAAGATGGGGCGGGAGGGTCCTACGAGCAGTACTTC.

This chain connects TRBV19 to TRBJ1-5; 7 bases align to TRBD1. Germline V CDR1 and CDR2: LNHDA, SQIVND (reference sequence). The CDR3 is 16 residues long. Trimming cost V 5 bases and J 0 bases; bases outside gene matches: 7. The CDR3 DNA is TGTGCCAGTAGTGCTACTGGGACAGCTAGCAATCAGCCCCAGCATTTT. Its protein is CASSATGTASNQPQHF.

The rearrangement joins TRBV29-1 to TRBJ2-7; 7 nucleotides align to TRBD1. CDR1 and CDR2 from the germline V gene are SQVTM and ANQGSEA. The CDR3 consists of 13 residues. Trimming removed 6 bases from V and 4 bases from J; junction bases left unmatched: 9. The CDR3: CSVTSQGKYEQYF. The CDR3 DNA reads as TGCAGCGTGACCTCACAGGGGAAGTACGAGCAGTACTTC.

The chain recombines TRBV28 with TRBJ2-3; D is perhaps TRBD1 (5 bases). CDR1 is MDHEN, CDR2 SYDVKM, per germline. Trimming removed 6 bases at V and 5 bases at J, with 6 bases between. The CDR3 length is 11 residues. Here the CDR3 reads CASRGEDTQYF. The CDR3, as DNA: TGTGCCAGCAGAGGGGAAGATACGCAGTATTTT.

The chain combines TRBV15 with TRBJ2-1; 8 bases fit TRBD2. V lost 3 bases and J lost 3; bases outside the gene matches: 4. Germline V gene data show CDR1 as LNHNV and CDR2 as YYDKDF (reference sequence). This CDR3 is built from 15 residues. The CDR3 bases are TGTGCCACCAGCAGGGAGGCGGGAGGCTACAATGAGCAGTTCTTC. Protein product: CATSREAGGYNEQFF. Based on the CDR3 plus reference TRBV15 and TRBJ2-1, the full variable domain is DAMVIQNPRYQVTQFGKPVTLSCSQTLNHNVMYWYQQKSSQAPKLLFHYYDKDFNNEADTPDNFQSRRPNTSFCFLDIRSPGLGDTAMYLCATSREAGGYNEQFFGPGTRLTVL.

The chain links TRBV7-6 to TRBJ2-1; D remains ambiguous. CDR3 size: 14 residues. V lost 5 bases, J lost 2 bases, and 10 bases lay in between. The germline gives CDR1 SGHVS, CDR2 FNYEAQ. In nucleotides, the CDR3 is TGTGCCAGCAGCCACGAAACAGCCTACAATGAGCAGTTCTTC. This sequence encodes CASSHETAYNEQFF.

This chain links TRBV19 with TRBJ1-3, with D hard to call. The V end lost 5 bases, the J end lost 8 bases, and 10 bases lay between the germline ends. Germline V gene lookup returns CDR1 LNHDA and CDR2 SQIVND (reference sequence). This CDR3 contains 12 residues. CDR3 bases: TGTGCCAGTAGTGCCACTAAGGACACCATATATTTT. Translation gives CASSATKDTIYF.

The rearrangement links TRBV2 to TRBJ2-1; tentatively, D is TRBD1 (5 bases). The germline gives CDR1 SNHLY, CDR2 FYNNEI. The V end lost 3 bases, the J end lost 10 bases, and 19 bases lay between the germline ends. The length of the CDR3 is 15 residues. CDR3 loop: CASSEGRPLELEQFF. The CDR3 DNA reads as TGTGCCAGCAGTGAGGGGCGTCCTCTCGAGCTCGAGCAGTTCTTC.

This rearrangement joins TRBV7-9 to TRBJ2-2; D not resolved. Germline CDR1 reads SEHNR; CDR2 reads FQNEAQ (reference sequence). The CDR3 consists of 14 residues. Trimming took 5 bases from V and 5 from J, leaving 12 bases between them. CDR3 loop: CASSPAIGTGELFF. CDR3 nucleotides: TGTGCCAGCAGCCCAGCGATTGGGACCGGGGAGCTGTTTTTT.

The J gene is TRBJ1-1, the V gene TRBV7-3; D possibly corresponds to TRBD1 (5 bases). The CDR3 contains 14 residues. Trimming removed 2 bases at V and 5 bases at J, with 12 bases between. Per germline, CDR1 SGHTA and CDR2 FQGTGA. Written as DNA, the CDR3 is TGTGCCAGCAGCTTAGAGTTGGGGGTGACTGAAGCTTTCTTT. It codes for CASSLELGVTEAFF.

The chain has TRBV6-5 and TRBJ2-7; D gene ambiguous. This CDR3 has 15 amino acids. Germline V CDR1 and CDR2: MNHEY, SVGAGI. Trimming took 2 bases from V and 2 from J, leaving 13 bases between them. The CDR3 bases are TGTGCCAGCAGTTACATGGCCAGCCGAACCTACGAGCAGTACTTC. This gives the protein CASSYMASRTYEQYF.

The chain links TRBV19 to TRBJ2-7, with D perhaps TRBD2 (5 bases). Per germline, CDR1 LNHDA and CDR2 SQIVND (reference sequence). The CDR3 is 14 amino acids. Trimming removed 2 bases at V and 0 bases at J, with 8 bases between. The CDR3 loop is CASSINGDSYEQYF. The CDR3 nucleotides are TGTGCCAGTAGTATAAACGGGGACTCCTACGAGCAGTACTTC. The variable domain in full, completed from reference TRBV19 and TRBJ2-7, reads DGGITQSPKYLFRKEGQNVTLSCEQNLNHDAMYWYRQDPGQGLRLIYYSQIVNDFQKGDIAEGYSVSREKKESFPLTVTSAQKNPTAFYLCASSINGDSYEQYFGPGTRLTVT.

The V gene is TRBV9, the J gene TRBJ2-2, with 9 bases lining up with TRBD1. Germline loops: CDR1 SGDLS, CDR2 YYNGEE. This CDR3 is 16 amino acids long. The V and J ends lost 4 bases and 5 bases, in that order; junction bases with no gene match: 9. The CDR3 DNA reads TGTGCCAGCAGCAACCCCCCCGGGACAGGGACCGGGGAGCTGTTTTTT. This translates into CASSNPPGTGTGELFF.

The rearrangement links TRBV11-2 to TRBJ2-1; TRBD2 aligns across 8 bases. This CDR3 has 14 amino acids. CDR1 and CDR2 from the germline V gene are SGHAT and FQNNGV. The V gene end was trimmed by 5 bases and the J gene end by 5 bases; junction bases not matched to a gene: 5. The CDR3 DNA is TGTGCCAGCAGCCTCGGGACTAGGAACAATGAGCAGTTCTTC. This codes for CASSLGTRNNEQFF. The complete variable domain, with remaining parts taken from reference TRBV11-2 and TRBJ2-1, reads EAGVAQSPRYKIIEKRQSVAFWCNPISGHATLYWYQQILGQGPKLLIQFQNNGVVDDSQLPKDRFSAERLKGVDSTLKIQPAKLEDSAVYLCASSLGTRNNEQFFGPGTRLTVL.

V gene TRBV5-6 combines with J gene TRBJ1-1; perhaps TRBD1 as D (5 bases). Germline V gene lookup returns CDR1 SGHDT and CDR2 YYEEEE. The CDR3 is made up of 12 amino acids. Trimming pared 6 bases from V and 3 bases from J, leaving 9 bases between. The CDR3 nucleotides read TGTGCCAGCAACTGGGGGGACACTGAAGCTTTCTTT. Amino acid sequence: CASNWGDTEAFF.

The chain couples TRBV19 to TRBJ1-5; TRBD1 matches at 8 bases. Germline loops: CDR1 LNHDA, CDR2 SQIVND (reference sequence). The CDR3 length is 13 residues. V gave up 7 bases and J gave up 6 bases; unmatched junction bases: 5. Here the CDR3 DNA reads TGTGCCAGTACCCAGGGGGCGGGTCAGCCCCAGCATTTT. This codes for CASTQGAGQPQHF.

V gene TRBV29-1 combines with J gene TRBJ2-5, with 7 nucleotides matching TRBD2. V trimming: 4 bases; J trimming: 5 bases; junction bases outside the gene matches: 13. The CDR3 is made up of 15 amino acids. The germline gives CDR1 SQVTM, CDR2 ANQGSEA. The CDR3 loop is CSVVRLADERETQYF. CDR3 nucleotide sequence: TGCAGCGTTGTGCGTCTAGCGGACGAAAGGGAGACCCAGTACTTC.

This sequence joins TRBV27 and TRBJ2-1, with 13 nucleotides matching TRBD2. Germline CDR1 MNHEY, CDR2 SMNVEV (reference sequence). V lost 4 bases, J lost 4 bases, and 4 bases stayed unmatched. The CDR3 is 16 residues long. CDR3 sequence: CASSSGTSGVYNEQFF. The CDR3 nucleotides read TGTGCCAGCAGTTCCGGGACTAGCGGGGTGTACAATGAGCAGTTCTTC.